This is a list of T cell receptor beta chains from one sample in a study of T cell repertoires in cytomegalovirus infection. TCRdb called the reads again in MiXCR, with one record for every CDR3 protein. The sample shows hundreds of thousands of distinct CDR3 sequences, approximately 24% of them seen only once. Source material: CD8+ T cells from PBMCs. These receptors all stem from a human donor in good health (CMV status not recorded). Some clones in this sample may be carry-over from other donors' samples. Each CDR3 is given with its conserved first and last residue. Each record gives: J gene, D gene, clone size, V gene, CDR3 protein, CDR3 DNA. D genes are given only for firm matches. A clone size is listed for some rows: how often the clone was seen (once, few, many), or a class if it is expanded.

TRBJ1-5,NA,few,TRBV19,CASSTGAWQPQHF,TGTGCCAGTAGTACGGGGGCATGGCAGCCCCAGCATTTT
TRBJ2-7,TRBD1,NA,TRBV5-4,CASSLTGGIDEQYF,TGTGCCAGCAGCTTGACAGGGGGCATCGACGAGCAGTACTTC
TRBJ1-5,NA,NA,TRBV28,CASSLVSWQPQHF,TGTGCCAGCAGCCTAGTGAGTTGGCAGCCCCAGCATTTT
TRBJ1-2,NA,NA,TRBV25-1,CASSALWYGYTF,TGTGCCAGCAGTGCCCTATGGTATGGCTACACCTTC
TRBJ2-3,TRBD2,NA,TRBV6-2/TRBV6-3,CASAWAGGGDTQYF,TGTGCCAGCGCATGGGCGGGGGGGGGAGATACGCAGTATTTT
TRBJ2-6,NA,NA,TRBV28,CASSPDRGANVLTF,TGTGCCAGCAGTCCTGACCGCGGGGCCAACGTCCTGACTTTC
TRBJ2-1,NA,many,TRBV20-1,CSAARGDVSYNEQFF,TGCAGTGCCGCTAGGGGGGATGTGTCCTACAATGAGCAGTTCTTC
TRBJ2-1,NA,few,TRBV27,CASSPTGGSATNEQFF,TGTGCCAGCAGTCCCACCGGGGGCAGCGCCACGAATGAGCAGTTCTTC
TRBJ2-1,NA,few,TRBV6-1,CASSDSRAEQFF,TGTGCCAGCAGTGATTCTAGGGCTGAGCAGTTCTTC
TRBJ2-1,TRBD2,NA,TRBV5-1,CASSPERGLYNEQFF,TGCGCCAGCAGCCCTGAGCGGGGACTTTACAATGAGCAGTTCTTC
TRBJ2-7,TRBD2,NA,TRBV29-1,CSGTSGDFYEQYF,TGCAGCGGGACTAGCGGGGATTTCTACGAGCAGTACTTC
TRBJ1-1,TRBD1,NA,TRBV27,CASSFTLLRPGQGARNTEAFF,TGTGCCAGCAGTTTTACCCTTCTTCGACCGGGACAGGGGGCAAGGAACACTGAAGCTTTCTTT
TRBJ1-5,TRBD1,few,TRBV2,CASSEGRGRSNQPQHF,TGTGCCAGCAGTGAAGGCAGGGGGCGAAGCAATCAGCCCCAGCATTTT
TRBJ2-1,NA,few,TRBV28,CASSSVGAYNEQFF,TGTGCCAGCAGTTCGGTGGGAGCATACAATGAGCAGTTCTTC
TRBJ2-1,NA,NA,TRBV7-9,CASSPIRGYSPTYNEQFF,TGTGCCAGCAGCCCCATCCGCGGCTATAGTCCAACTTACAATGAGCAGTTCTTC
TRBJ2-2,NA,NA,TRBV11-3,CASSLAGGSGELFF,TGTGCCAGCAGCTTGGCCGGTGGCTCCGGGGAGCTGTTTTTT
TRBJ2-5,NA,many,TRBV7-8,CASSLSDSKETQYF,TGTGCCAGCAGCTTATCAGACAGCAAAGAGACCCAGTACTTC
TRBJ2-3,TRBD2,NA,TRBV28,CASSDPGLAGADTQYF,TGTGCCAGCAGTGATCCGGGACTAGCGGGGGCAGATACGCAGTATTTT
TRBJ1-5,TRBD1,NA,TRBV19,CASTDRGNQPQHF,TGTGCCAGTACCGACAGGGGCAATCAGCCCCAGCATTTT
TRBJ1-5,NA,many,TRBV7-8,CASSLTDWQPQHF,TGTGCCAGCAGCTTAACTGATTGGCAGCCCCAGCATTTT
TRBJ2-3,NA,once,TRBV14,CASRMGTDTQYF,TGTGCCAGCAGGATGGGTACAGATACGCAGTATTTT
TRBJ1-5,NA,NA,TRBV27,CASSLSGYLADQSTDTQHF,TGTGCCAGCAGTTTGAGCGGCTACCTCGCGGACCAGAGCACAGATACGCAGCATTTT
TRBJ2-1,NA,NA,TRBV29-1,CSVVSEPGTQFF,TGCAGCGTTGTCTCGGAACCCGGGACTCAGTTCTTC
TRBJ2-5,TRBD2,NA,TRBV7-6,CASSLGPSGETQYF,TGTGCCAGCAGCTTAGGGCCTAGCGGAGAGACCCAGTACTTC
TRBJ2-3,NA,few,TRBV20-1,CSAREGFTPRDTQYF,TGCAGTGCTAGGGAGGGCTTCACACCGCGGGATACGCAGTATTTT
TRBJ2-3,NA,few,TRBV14,CASSRFEFGADTQYF,TGTGCCAGCAGCCGCTTCGAGTTTGGAGCAGATACGCAGTATTTT
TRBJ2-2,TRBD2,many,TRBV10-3,CAISQTSGGTKGGELFF,TGTGCCATCAGCCAGACTAGCGGGGGGACTAAAGGCGGGGAGCTGTTTTTT
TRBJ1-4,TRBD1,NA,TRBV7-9,CASSTQGINEKLFF,TGTGCCAGCAGCACACAGGGGATTAATGAAAAACTGTTTTTT
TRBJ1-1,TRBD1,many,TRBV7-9,CASSLDPGGSEAFF,TGTGCCAGCAGCTTAGATCCAGGGGGCTCTGAAGCTTTCTTT
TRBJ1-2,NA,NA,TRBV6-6,CASSEGGPYGYTF,TGTGCCAGCAGTGAGGGGGGGCCCTATGGCTACACCTTC
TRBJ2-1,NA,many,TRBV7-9,CASSPWIGGSYNEQFF,TGTGCCAGCAGCCCCTGGATCGGGGGTTCCTACAATGAGCAGTTCTTC
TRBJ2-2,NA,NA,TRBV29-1,CSVVRGTGELFF,TGCAGCGTTGTTCGAGGAACCGGGGAGCTGTTTTTT
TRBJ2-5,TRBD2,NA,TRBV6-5,CASSYSGSGGAGRETQYF,TGTGCCAGCAGTTACTCGGGATCCGGGGGGGCTGGTAGGGAGACCCAGTACTTC
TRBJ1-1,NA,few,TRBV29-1,CSVVFGGTEAFF,TGCAGCGTTGTCTTCGGGGGCACTGAAGCTTTCTTT
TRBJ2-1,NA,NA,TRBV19,CASISSGIVKPGLNEQFF,TGTGCCAGTATCTCCTCCGGAATAGTTAAGCCGGGTTTGAATGAGCAGTTCTTC
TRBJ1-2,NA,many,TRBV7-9,CASRTDRGTKGYTF,TGTGCCAGCAGGACTGACCGGGGGACGAAGGGCTACACCTTC
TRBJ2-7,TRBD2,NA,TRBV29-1,CSVESSGGYEQYF,TGCAGCGTTGAATCCAGCGGGGGCTACGAGCAGTACTTC
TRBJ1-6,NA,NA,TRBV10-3,CAISLGTGQDSPLHF,TGTGCCATCAGTCTCGGGACTGGTCAGGATTCACCCCTCCACTTT
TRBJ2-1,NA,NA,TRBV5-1,CASSTLEGPSYNEQFF,TGCGCCAGCAGCACTCTGGAAGGACCCTCCTACAATGAGCAGTTCTTC
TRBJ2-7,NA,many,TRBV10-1,CASSEGSYEQYF,TGCGCCAGCAGTGAGGGCAGCTACGAGCAGTACTTC
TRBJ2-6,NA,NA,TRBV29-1,CSVRTASGANVLTF,TGCAGCGTACGGACGGCCTCTGGGGCCAACGTCCTGACTTTC
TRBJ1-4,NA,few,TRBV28,CASRAATNEKLFF,TGTGCCAGCAGGGCTGCAACTAATGAAAAACTGTTTTTT
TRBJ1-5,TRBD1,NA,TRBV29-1,CSVSGTGGNQPQHF,TGCAGCGTTTCCGGGACAGGGGGCAATCAGCCCCAGCATTTT
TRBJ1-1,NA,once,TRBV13,CASSPGGVETEAFF,TGTGCCAGCAGCCCGGGCGGGGTGGAGACTGAAGCTTTCTTT
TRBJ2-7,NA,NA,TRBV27,CASSLKGRSGDEQYF,TGTGCCAGCAGTTTAAAGGGTAGGAGCGGTGACGAGCAGTACTTC
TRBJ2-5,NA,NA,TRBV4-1,CASSQDSVQETQHF,TGCGCCAGCAGCCAAGACAGTGTCCAAGAGACCCAGCACTTC
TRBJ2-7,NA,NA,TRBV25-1,CASSAPGRHYEQYF,TGTGCCAGCAGTGCACCGGGACGGCACTACGAGCAGTACTTC
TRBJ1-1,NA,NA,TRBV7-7,CASSANPNTEAFF,TGTGCTAGCAGCGCGAACCCGAACACTGAAGCTTTCTTT
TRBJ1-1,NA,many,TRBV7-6,CASSFLIPGLREAFF,TGTGCCAGCAGCTTCCTCATCCCAGGGCTAAGAGAAGCTTTCTTT
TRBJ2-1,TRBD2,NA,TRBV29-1,CSVEGLAGAYNEQFF,TGCAGCGTTGAAGGCCTAGCGGGGGCGTACAATGAGCAGTTCTTC
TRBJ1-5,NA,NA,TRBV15,CATSRVVNSNQPQHF,TGTGCCACCAGCAGAGTGGTGAATAGCAATCAGCCCCAGCATTTT
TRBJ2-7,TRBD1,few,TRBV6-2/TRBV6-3,CASSYSQGDEQYF,TGTGCCAGCAGTTACTCGCAGGGGGATGAGCAGTACTTC
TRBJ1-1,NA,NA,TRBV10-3,CAISENDVLAFF,TGTGCCATCAGTGAGAATGATGTGTTGGCTTTCTTT
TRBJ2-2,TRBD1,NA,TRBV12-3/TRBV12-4,CATQGEKYTGELFF,TGTGCCACCCAGGGGGAGAAATACACCGGGGAGCTGTTTTTT
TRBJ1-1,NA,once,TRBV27,CASSFRQEGTEAFF,TGTGCCAGCAGTTTTCGACAGGAGGGCACTGAAGCTTTCTTT